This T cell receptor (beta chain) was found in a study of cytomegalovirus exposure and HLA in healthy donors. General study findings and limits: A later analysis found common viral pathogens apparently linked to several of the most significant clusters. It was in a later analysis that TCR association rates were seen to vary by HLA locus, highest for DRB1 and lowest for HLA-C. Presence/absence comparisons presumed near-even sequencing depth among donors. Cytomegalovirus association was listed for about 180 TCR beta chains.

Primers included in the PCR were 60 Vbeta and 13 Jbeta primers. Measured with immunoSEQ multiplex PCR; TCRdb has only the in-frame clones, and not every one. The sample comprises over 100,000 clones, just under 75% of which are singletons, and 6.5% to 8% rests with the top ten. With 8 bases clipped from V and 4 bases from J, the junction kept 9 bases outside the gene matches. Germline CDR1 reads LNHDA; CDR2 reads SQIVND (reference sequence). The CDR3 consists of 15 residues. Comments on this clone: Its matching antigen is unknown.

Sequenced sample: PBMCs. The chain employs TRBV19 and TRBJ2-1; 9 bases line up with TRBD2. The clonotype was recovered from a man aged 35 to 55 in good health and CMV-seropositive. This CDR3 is CASGGTSGPYNEQFF. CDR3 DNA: TGTGCCAGTGGCGGCACTAGCGGGCCGTACAATGAGCAGTTCTTC. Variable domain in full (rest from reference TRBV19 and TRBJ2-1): DGGITQSPKYLFRKEGQNVTLSCEQNLNHDAMYWYRQDPGQGLRLIYYSQIVNDFQKGDIAEGYSVSREKKESFPLTVTSAQKNPTAFYLCASGGTSGPYNEQFFGPGTRLTVL.